Described below is a single TCR beta chain sequence and its context. Antigen unknown. This sample was included in a study of T cell repertoires in cytomegalovirus infection. CDR1 is SNHLY, CDR2 FYNNEI, per germline. The CDR3 extends over 14 amino acids. The V and J ends lost 10 bases and 4 bases, in that order; junction bases with no gene match: 12. MiXCR, applied by TCRdb to the reads, yields one record per CDR3 protein. The table records around 800,000 distinct CDR3 sequences, about 31% of them present only once. The sequencing here drew on cultured CD8+ T cells from PBMCs, taken from culture after CMV antigen stimulation. The sequence was collected from a human donor in good health (CMV status not recorded). Some clones in this sample may be carry-over from other donors' samples. The chain carries TRBV2 and TRBJ2-5, with 7 bases aligning to TRBD2. As DNA, the CDR3 is TGTGCCACCTCCGCCCTCAGCGGGGCAGAGACCCAGTACTTC. It codes for CATSALSGAETQYF.